The 10 T cell receptor beta chains below all came from one sample that was sequenced in a study of cytomegalovirus exposure and HLA in healthy donors. PCR was performed using 60 Vbeta and 13 Jbeta primers. TCRdb keeps only in-frame clones here, not all; method: immunoSEQ multiplex PCR. Of about 160,000 clones in the sample, roughly 88% were seen once. The sequenced material came from PBMCs. Source of these receptors: a man in his fifties in good health and CMV-seropositive.

The chain couples TRBV18 to TRBJ1-4; a possible D gene is TRBD1 (6 bases). The CDR3 is 13 residues long. Germline V CDR1 and CDR2: KGHSH, LQKENI. V lost 4 bases to trimming and J lost 5 bases, with 8 bases between them. The CDR3 nucleotides are TGTGCCAGCTCACGACAGGAAAATGAAAAACTGTTTTTT. Translation: CASSRQENEKLFF.

This clone has only one observation. This chain links TRBV9 with TRBJ2-2; 14 positions match TRBD2. In germline, CDR1 is SGDLS, CDR2 YYNGEE. Trimming cost V 0 bases and J 3 bases; bases outside gene matches: 4. This CDR3 is 18 amino acids long. In DNA form, the CDR3 reads TGTGCCAGCAGCGTAGGGACTAGCGGGAGGTGGTACACCGGGGAGCTGTTTTTT. Its protein is CASSVGTSGRWYTGELFF.

This sequence joins TRBV25-1 and TRBJ2-2, with 7 bases identical to TRBD1. CDR1 MGHDK and CDR2 SYGVNS come from the germline V gene. There are 16 residues in the CDR3. The junction had 5 bases not matched to a gene; V was cut back by 3 bases and J by 1 base. CDR3 in DNA: TGTGCCAGCAGTGAGGCGACAGGGAAGAACACCGGGGAGCTGTTTTTT. Amino acid sequence: CASSEATGKNTGELFF.

This chain links TRBV6-1 with TRBJ1-5; 7 bases are a match to TRBD1. The J segment lost 0 bases and the V segment lost 3 bases, leaving 11 bases of the junction unmatched. Germline-derived CDR1 and CDR2 are MNHNS and SASEGT. This CDR3 spans 18 amino acids. The CDR3 is CASSDPTTGTVSNQPQHF. The CDR3 nucleotides are TGTGCCAGCAGTGACCCTACAACCGGGACAGTTAGCAATCAGCCCCAGCATTTT.

The J gene is TRBJ1-5, the V gene TRBV7-3; D not resolved. Trimming stripped 8 bases from V and 4 bases from J, with 15 bases between. The germline CDR1 and CDR2 sequences are SGHTA and FQGTGA. This CDR3 region has 14 residues. CDR3 in amino acids: CASFDWRANQPQHF. The DNA of the CDR3 is TGTGCCAGCTTTGATTGGAGGGCGAATCAGCCCCAGCATTTT.

The chain carries TRBV5-1 and TRBJ2-5; the match to TRBD1 covers 7 bases. CDR3 length: 13 amino acids. The V gene's germline CDR1 is SGHRS and CDR2 YFSETQ. The V segment lost 4 bases and the J segment 5 bases; nucleotides outside the gene matches: 5. CDR3 amino acids: CASSPTGIETQYF. CDR3 sequence (DNA): TGCGCCAGCAGCCCGACAGGGATTGAGACCCAGTACTTC. The variable domain in full, with the rest retrieved from reference TRBV5-1 and TRBJ2-5, is KAGVTQTPRYLIKTRGQQVTLSCSPISGHRSVSWYQQTPGQGLQFLFEYFSETQRNKGNFPGRFSGRQFSNSRSEMNVSTLELGDSALYLCASSPTGIETQYFGPGTRLLVL.

V usage is TRBV18 and J usage is TRBJ1-5, with D tentatively TRBD1 (5 bases). Germline CDR1 reads KGHSH; CDR2 reads LQKENI. Deletions cut 3 bases from V and 4 bases from J, with 10 bases between. The CDR3 totals 14 residues. The CDR3 is CASSPKQENQPQHF. Written as DNA, the CDR3 is TGTGCCAGCTCACCGAAACAGGAGAATCAGCCCCAGCATTTT.

The CDR3 is CASGELALTDTQYF. The CDR3, as DNA: TGTGCCAGCGGAGAACTAGCGCTCACAGATACGCAGTATTTT. The genes are TRBV7-6 and TRBJ2-3, with 7 bases matching TRBD2. This CDR3 is 14 amino acids long. V dropped 8 bases and J dropped 2; count of bases not matched to a gene: 7. The germline V gene has CDR1 SGHVS and CDR2 FNYEAQ.

This chain links TRBV19 with TRBJ2-1; 7 bases align to TRBD2. Per the germline V gene, CDR1 is LNHDA and CDR2 is SQIVND (reference sequence). Germline trimming cut 3 bases from V and 8 bases from J; bases unmatched to any gene: 16. The length of the CDR3 is 17 residues. The DNA of the CDR3 is TGTGCCAGTAGTATCCAAACGACTAGCCCCGGGTGGGATGAGCAGTTCTTC. It specifies CASSIQTTSPGWDEQFF.

This clone was recorded a few times. J is TRBJ1-5 and V is TRBV7-9; maybe TRBD1 (5 bases). V lost 5 bases and J lost 2, with 13 bases in between. The CDR3 extends over 15 amino acids. Germline lookup yields CDR1 SEHNR and CDR2 FQNEAQ (reference sequence). CDR3 bases: TGTGCCAGCAGCGATGGGGCTAGTCGCAATCAGCCCCAGCATTTT. As protein: CASSDGASRNQPQHF.